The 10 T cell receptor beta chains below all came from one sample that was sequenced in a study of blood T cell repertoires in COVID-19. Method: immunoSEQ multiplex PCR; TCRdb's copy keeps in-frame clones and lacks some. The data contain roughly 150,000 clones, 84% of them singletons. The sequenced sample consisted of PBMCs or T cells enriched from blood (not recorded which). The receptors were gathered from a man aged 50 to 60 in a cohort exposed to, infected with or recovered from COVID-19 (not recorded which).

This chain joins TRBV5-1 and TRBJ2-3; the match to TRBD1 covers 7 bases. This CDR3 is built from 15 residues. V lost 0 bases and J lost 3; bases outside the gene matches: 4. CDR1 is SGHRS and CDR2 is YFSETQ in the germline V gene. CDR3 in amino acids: CASSLGQGWTDTQYF. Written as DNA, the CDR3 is TGCGCCAGCAGCTTGGGACAGGGCTGGACAGATACGCAGTATTTT. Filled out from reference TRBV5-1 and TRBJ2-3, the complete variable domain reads KAGVTQTPRYLIKTRGQQVTLSCSPISGHRSVSWYQQTPGQGLQFLFEYFSETQRNKGNFPGRFSGRQFSNSRSEMNVSTLELGDSALYLCASSLGQGWTDTQYFGPGTRLTVL.

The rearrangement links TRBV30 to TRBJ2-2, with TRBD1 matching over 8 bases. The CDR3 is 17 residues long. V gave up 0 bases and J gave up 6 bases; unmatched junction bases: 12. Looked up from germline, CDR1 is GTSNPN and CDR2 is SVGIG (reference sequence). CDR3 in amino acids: CAWSVYGTGPKAGELFF. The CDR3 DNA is TGTGCCTGGAGTGTTTACGGGACAGGACCGAAGGCCGGGGAGCTGTTTTTT. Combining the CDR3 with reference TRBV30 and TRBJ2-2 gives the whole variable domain SQTIHQWPATLVQPVGSPLSLECTVEGTSNPNLYWYRQAAGRGLQLLFYSVGIGQISSEVPQNLSASRPQDRQFILSSKKLLLSDSGFYLCAWSVYGTGPKAGELFFGEGSRLTVL.

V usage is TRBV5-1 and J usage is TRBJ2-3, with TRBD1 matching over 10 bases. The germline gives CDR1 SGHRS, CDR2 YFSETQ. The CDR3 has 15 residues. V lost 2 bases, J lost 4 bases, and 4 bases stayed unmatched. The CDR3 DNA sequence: TGCGCCAGCAGCTTCGGGACAGGGGCAGCAGATACGCAGTATTTT. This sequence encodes CASSFGTGAADTQYF.

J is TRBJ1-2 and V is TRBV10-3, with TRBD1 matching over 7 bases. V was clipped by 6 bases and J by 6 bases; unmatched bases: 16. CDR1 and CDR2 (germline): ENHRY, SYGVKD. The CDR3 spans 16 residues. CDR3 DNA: TGTGCCATCAGGGTCGGAAAGGGGGCGAGTAGGGATGGCTACACCTTC. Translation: CAIRVGKGASRDGYTF.

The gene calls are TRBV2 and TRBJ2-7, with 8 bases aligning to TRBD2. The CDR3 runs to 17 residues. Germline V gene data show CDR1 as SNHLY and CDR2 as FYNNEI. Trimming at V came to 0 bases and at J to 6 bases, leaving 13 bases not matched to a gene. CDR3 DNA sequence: TGTGCCAGCAGTGAAGCGGGATCGGGGACTAGAAGTGGCGAGCAGTACTTC. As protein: CASSEAGSGTRSGEQYF.

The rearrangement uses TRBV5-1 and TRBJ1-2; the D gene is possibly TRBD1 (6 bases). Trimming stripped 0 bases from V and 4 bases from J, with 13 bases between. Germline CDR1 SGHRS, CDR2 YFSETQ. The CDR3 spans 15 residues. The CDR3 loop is CASSLDTGTSYGYTF. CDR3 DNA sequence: TGCGCCAGCAGCTTGGATACAGGGACTAGCTATGGCTACACCTTC.

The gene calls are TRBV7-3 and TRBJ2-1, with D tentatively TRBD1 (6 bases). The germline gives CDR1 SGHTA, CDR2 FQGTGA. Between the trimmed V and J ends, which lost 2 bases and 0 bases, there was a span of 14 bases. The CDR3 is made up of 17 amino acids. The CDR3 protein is CASSLLGTGSSYNEQFF. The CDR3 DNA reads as TGTGCCAGCAGCTTATTAGGTACAGGGAGCTCCTACAATGAGCAGTTCTTC.

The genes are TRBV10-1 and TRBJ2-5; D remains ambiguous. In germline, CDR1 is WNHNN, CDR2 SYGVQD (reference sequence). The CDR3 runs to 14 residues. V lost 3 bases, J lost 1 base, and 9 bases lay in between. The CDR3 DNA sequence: TGCGCCAGCAGTGAAGGCCCAGGCCAAGAGACCCAGTACTTC. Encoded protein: CASSEGPGQETQYF.

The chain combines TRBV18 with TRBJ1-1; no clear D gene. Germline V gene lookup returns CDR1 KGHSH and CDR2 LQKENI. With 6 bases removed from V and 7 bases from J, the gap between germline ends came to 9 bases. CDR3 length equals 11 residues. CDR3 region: CASSPGNEAFF. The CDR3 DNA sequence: TGTGCCAGCTCTCCGGGTAATGAAGCTTTCTTT.

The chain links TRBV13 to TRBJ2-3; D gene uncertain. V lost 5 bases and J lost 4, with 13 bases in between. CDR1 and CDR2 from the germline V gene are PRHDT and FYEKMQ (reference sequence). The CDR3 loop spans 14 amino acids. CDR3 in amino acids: CASSPRLGADTQYF. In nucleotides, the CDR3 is TGTGCCAGCAGCCCCAGGCTCGGTGCAGATACGCAGTATTTT. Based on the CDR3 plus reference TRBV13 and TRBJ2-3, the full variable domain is AAGVIQSPRHLIKEKRETATLKCYPIPRHDTVYWYQQGPGQDPQFLISFYEKMQSDKGSIPDRFSAQQFSDYHSELNMSSLELGDSALYFCASSPRLGADTQYFGPGTRLTVL.